This T cell receptor beta chain is drawn from a study of human T cells and chemical hapten exposure. General study points: Among expanded TCRs, significantly more large CDR3 similarity clusters formed than among controls. Expanded TCR counts at PT1 went up together with patch test score, a positive correlation.

Time point indicated: pre-sensitization, week 0. Treatment in this sample: therapeutic diphenylcyclopropenone sensitization with weekly scalp DPC. Total RNA was isolated from whole blood that had not been fractionated. This clonotype was detected a few times. Antigen specificity is unknown. During construction of the library, unique molecular identifiers were attached to individual cDNA molecules for quantitative, reproducible TCR counting. TCRdb reanalysed the RACE reads using MiXCR and keeps one entry per CDR3 protein. The sample includes about 74,000 distinct CDR3 sequences, roughly 15% of them seen just once. Germline V lookup: CDR1 LNHDA, CDR2 SQIVND (reference sequence). J gave up 3 bases and V 3 bases, and 5 bases lay outside the gene matches. This CDR3 has 14 residues.

The clonotype was recovered from a woman aged 50 to 65 with alopecia areata. Some clones in this sample may be carry-over from other donors' samples. This sequence joins TRBV19 and TRBJ2-7; TRBD1 matches at 7 bases. The material sequenced was whole blood, taken in connection with sensitization to the hapten diphenylcyclopropenone (DPC). Written as DNA, the CDR3 is TGTGCCAGTAGTATGGAACAGGGGTTCTACGAGCAGTACTTC. Translating it yields CASSMEQGFYEQYF.